These 20 T cell receptor beta chains originate from one sample sequenced in a study of identical twins' blood T cells. Via MiXCR, TCRdb re-called the 5' RACE reads, giving one row per CDR3 protein. The top ten hold about 6% of the sample, which has hundreds of thousands of distinct CDR3 sequences, approximately 30% seen once. Specimen: PBMCs. These receptors all come from a woman aged 18 to 49 in good health.

The chain has TRBV28 and TRBJ2-1; a possible D gene is TRBD2 (5 bases). Deletions cut 10 bases from V and 1 base from J, with 8 bases between. Germline CDR1 is MDHEN and CDR2 is SYDVKM. The CDR3 contains 12 residues. This CDR3 is CATRTSYNEQFF. CDR3 DNA: TGTGCCACCCGGACTTCCTACAATGAGCAGTTCTTC.

This clonotype has a count of ten or more. The chain links TRBV29-1 to TRBJ1-3, with a weak D call TRBD1 (5 bases). The CDR3 spans 12 residues. CDR1 is SQVTM and CDR2 is ANQGSEA in the germline V gene. Trimming left V 5 bases short and J 6 bases short, with 11 bases between. The chain's CDR3 is CSVQGRENTIYF. In DNA, the CDR3 is TGCAGCGTTCAGGGCAGAGAAAACACCATATATTTT.

This clonotype was picked up many times. V is TRBV29-1 and J is TRBJ2-5; 11 nucleotides match TRBD2. Germline CDR1 SQVTM, CDR2 ANQGSEA. The V segment lost 5 bases and the J segment 6 bases; nucleotides outside the gene matches: 5. The CDR3 has 13 amino acids. The CDR3 nucleotides read TGCAGCGTTCCGCTAGCGGGAGGAAAGACCCAGTACTTC. Translating gives CSVPLAGGKTQYF.

The table lists this clonotype with many counts. The genes are TRBV6-2 or TRBV6-3 and TRBJ1-5, with D possibly matching TRBD1 (5 bases). Trimming removed 5 bases from V and 3 bases from J, with 14 bases in between. Germline V gene lookup returns CDR1 MNHEY and CDR2 SVGEGT. This CDR3 contains 15 residues. CDR3 sequence (DNA): TGTGCCAGCAGTAGAAGAGACAGCTACAATCAGCCCCAGCATTTT. Its translation: CASSRRDSYNQPQHF.

This sequence joins TRBV7-2 and TRBJ2-3; 10 bases agree with TRBD2. The CDR3 is 15 residues long. V lost 2 bases and J lost 3; bases outside the gene matches: 2. Germline V CDR1 and CDR2: SGHTA, FQGNSA. The CDR3 is CASSLQGLATDTQYF. The CDR3 region has the DNA TGTGCCAGCAGCTTACAGGGACTAGCGACAGATACGCAGTATTTT.

This clonotype was seen more than once but under ten times. The rearrangement uses TRBV12-3 or TRBV12-4 and TRBJ2-1; possible D gene TRBD1, 8 bases. Between the trimmed V and J ends, which lost 5 bases and 8 bases, there was a span of 19 bases. This CDR3 is 15 amino acids long. CDR3 in DNA: TGTGCCAGCAGTGGACAGGGTTTGGGGAGGGATGAGCAGTTCTTC. Translating it yields CASSGQGLGRDEQFF.

This clonotype appeared a few times. The rearrangement joins TRBV13 to TRBJ2-1; no firm D call. CDR3 length equals 14 residues. The V gene's germline CDR1 is PRHDT and CDR2 FYEKMQ (reference sequence). Trimming stripped 5 bases from V and 5 bases from J, with 13 bases between. The CDR3 reads CASSRPQVDNEQFF. CDR3 coding DNA: TGTGCCAGCAGCCGCCCCCAAGTCGACAATGAGCAGTTCTTC.

This clonotype was counted between two and nine times. The junction departs from the called germline gene at one end, perhaps through a read error. This rearrangement joins TRBV11-2 to TRBJ1-2; D perhaps matches TRBD1 (6 bases). The germline V gene encodes CDR1 SGHAT and CDR2 FQNNGV. The CDR3 covers 16 residues. The CDR3 protein is CAGSLAGALANYGYTF. The CDR3 DNA follows: TGTGCCGGCAGCTTAGCGGGGGCCCTGGCTAACTATGGCTACACCTTC.

Notes on this clonotype: A much larger clonotype is one base distant, so this may be a read error. The chain employs TRBV14 and TRBJ2-5; D unclear. Germline V CDR1 and CDR2: SGHDN, FVKESK. This CDR3 comprises 12 residues. In DNA form, the CDR3 reads TGTGCCAGCAGCCAAAACCATGAGACCCATTACTTC. This translates into CASSQNHETHYF.

The J gene is TRBJ1-1, the V gene TRBV14; 8 bases are a match to TRBD1. The ends lost 4 bases at V and 2 bases at J; junction bases unmatched: 6. The CDR3 contains 15 residues. CDR1 and CDR2 from the germline V gene are SGHDN and FVKESK. CDR3 protein: CASSRRTGINTEAFF. CDR3 nucleotides: TGTGCCAGCAGCCGCCGGACAGGGATCAACACTGAAGCTTTCTTT.

As regards this clonotype: Germline is not matched at one junction end, which may reflect a read error. This chain links TRBV7-2 with TRBJ2-1, with D uncertain. The CDR3 has 15 residues. Germline values: CDR1 SGHTA, CDR2 FQGNSA. As DNA, the CDR3 is TGTGCCGGCAGAACCGGCTCACGCCCCTACAATGAGCAGTTCTTC. Translating gives CAGRTGSRPYNEQFF. Supplemented by reference TRBV7-2 and TRBJ2-1, the full variable domain reads GAGVSQSPSNKVTEKGKDVELRCDPISGHTALYWYRQSLGQGLEFLIYFQGNSAPDKSGLPSDRFSAERTGGSVSTLTIQRTQQEDSAVYLCAGRTGSRPYNEQFFGPGTRLTVL.

This clonotype showed up many times. CDR3: CASSPGPTEAFF. CDR3 bases: TGTGCCAGTTCCCCAGGTCCGACTGAAGCTTTCTTT. The chain uses TRBV19 and TRBJ1-1; D is uncertain. Germline CDR1 and CDR2: LNHDA and SQIVND (reference sequence). Trimming pared 8 bases from V and 5 bases from J, leaving 12 bases between. This CDR3 has 12 amino acids.

V gene TRBV5-1 combines with J gene TRBJ1-4; D perhaps matches TRBD1 (5 bases). With 4 bases removed from V and 3 bases from J, the gap between germline ends came to 10 bases. This CDR3 spans 14 amino acids. The germline CDR1 and CDR2 sequences are SGHRS and YFSETQ. The CDR3 nucleotides read TGCGCCAGCAGCCAGGACACCGCTAATGAAAAACTGTTTTTT. This codes for CASSQDTANEKLFF.

The chain employs TRBV3-1 and TRBJ1-1; D perhaps matches TRBD1 (6 bases). V dropped 4 bases and J dropped 4 bases, with 19 bases sitting between them. The CDR3 extends over 16 amino acids. Per the germline V gene, CDR1 is LGHDT and CDR2 is YNNKEL (reference sequence). In nucleotides, the CDR3 is TGTGCCAGCAGCCCGCATCCTGGAGGGGGGGGCACTGAAGCTTTCTTT. Residues: CASSPHPGGGGTEAFF.

A single count supports this clonotype. The chain has TRBV20-1 and TRBJ1-6; D might be TRBD1 (5 bases). Trimming stripped 6 bases from V and 0 bases from J, with 15 bases between. From germline, CDR1 is DFQATT and CDR2 SNEGSKA (reference sequence). The CDR3 totals 16 residues. The CDR3 is CSAEAGRSSYNSPLHF. The CDR3 DNA reads as TGCAGTGCCGAGGCAGGGAGGAGCTCCTATAATTCACCCCTCCACTTT.

The chain carries TRBV7-7 and TRBJ1-3; 7 bases map to TRBD1. Looked up from germline, CDR1 is SSHAT and CDR2 is FNYEAQ (reference sequence). The CDR3 spans 17 residues. The V gene end was trimmed by 5 bases and the J gene end by 1 base; junction bases not matched to a gene: 11. The CDR3: CASSARPGTDSGNTIYF. CDR3 bases: TGTGCCAGCAGCGCTAGACCCGGGACAGATTCTGGAAACACCATATATTTT.

This chain uses TRBV20-1 with TRBJ2-5; the D gene could be TRBD1 or TRBD2 (5 bases each). The CDR3 is 12 amino acids. Germline CDR1 and CDR2: DFQATT and SNEGSKA (reference sequence). Trimming left V 5 bases short and J 6 bases short, with 13 bases between. CDR3 DNA: TGCAGTGCTGGGACGTCGGCCAAGACCCAGTACTTC. Amino acids: CSAGTSAKTQYF.

CDR3 residues: CASSFGGPRSSYNEQFF. The CDR3 DNA is TGTGCCAGCAGCTTCGGGGGGCCCCGAAGCTCCTACAATGAGCAGTTCTTC. The V and J genes are TRBV11-3 and TRBJ2-1, with D perhaps TRBD2 (7 bases). The V and J ends lost 3 bases and 0 bases respectively, with 15 bases between them. Germline V gene lookup returns CDR1 SGHNT and CDR2 YENEEA. The CDR3 sequence is 17 residues long.

V usage is TRBV20-1 and J usage is TRBJ1-1; 7 bases are a match to TRBD1. Germline V gene lookup returns CDR1 DFQATT and CDR2 SNEGSKA (reference sequence). This CDR3 contains 13 residues. Trimming took 5 bases from V and 5 from J; bases not matched to a gene: 8. DNA for the CDR3: TGCAGTGCTCCTAGACAGGGATTAACTGAAGCTTTCTTT. It codes for CSAPRQGLTEAFF.

This clonotype was counted at least ten times. The V call is TRBV27, the J call TRBJ1-2, with D perhaps TRBD1 (5 bases). The CDR3 contains 14 residues. Germline V gene lookup returns CDR1 MNHEY and CDR2 SMNVEV (reference sequence). V gave up 0 bases and J gave up 7 bases, with 12 bases separating them. As DNA, the CDR3 is TGTGCCAGCAGTTTATCCTCAGGGTCTGGTGGCTACACCTTC. Its translation: CASSLSSGSGGYTF.